This T cell receptor (beta chain) was retrieved from a study of metastatic and nonmetastatic thyroid tumors. Study at large: Repertoires from blood and tumor or nodule tissue of malignant and benign thyroid patients were compared.

Broader study findings: Patients with malignant thyroid tumors reportedly had significantly higher TCR beta diversity than those with benign nodules, in blood and tumor.

No treatment had been given to any patient before thyroid surgery. Germline V gene lookup returns CDR1 DFQATT and CDR2 SNEGSKA (reference sequence). Trimming cost V 0 bases and J 3 bases, with 9 bases left between them. There are 14 residues in the CDR3. This clone was observed many times. No antigen is known for it. Through MiXCR, TCRdb re-clonotyped the PCR reads. The table includes approximately 35,000 clones, around 16% detected once. The sequence was obtained from a male donor with papillary thyroid cancer or a benign thyroid nodule (not recorded which). Some clones in this sample may be carry-over from other donors' samples. This rearrangement joins TRBV20-1 to TRBJ1-3; D is uncertain. What was sequenced was blood. The CDR3 loop is CSAREGSFGNTIYF. The CDR3 bases are TGCAGTGCTAGAGAAGGGTCTTTTGGAAACACCATATATTTT.